This TCR beta chain stems from a study of T cell responses to AZD1222 COVID-19 vaccine. Points from the study as a whole: Reportedly, close to half of spike-specific TCRs are directed against unmutated variant regions.

Assay used: immunoSEQ multiplex PCR; TCRdb lists only in-frame clones, some missing. This sample has some 130,000 clones; 80% to 95% occur once, and the top ten carry approximately 6.9%. In regard to this clone: Its antigen remains unidentified.

The CDR3 length is 12 residues. Germline assignment: CDR1 GTSNPN and CDR2 SVGIG (reference sequence). V was clipped by 4 bases and J by 10 bases, with 11 bases between them. This TCR was sampled from an adult who received the AZD1222 COVID-19 vaccine. V is TRBV30 and J is TRBJ1-6; unclear D gene. The sequenced sample was peripheral blood, obtained 28 days after the second AZD1222 dose. The CDR3 DNA sequence: TGTGCCTGGAATAGGGCTGCCTCACCCCTCCACTTT. Protein: CAWNRAASPLHF.